This is a list of T cell receptor beta chains from one sample in a study of early T cells in non-severe SARS-CoV-2 infection. TCRdb reanalysed the 5' RACE reads using MiXCR and keeps one entry per CDR3 protein. The table shows tens of thousands of distinct CDR3 sequences, with around 15% occurring only once. The specimen was whole blood, collected at baseline. All receptors derive from an adult who was a healthcare worker with PCR-confirmed SARS-CoV-2 infection or an uninfected control (not recorded which). CDR3s include the opening cysteine and the closing phenylalanine or tryptophan. The D gene is left open where the match is weak. Clone size is given for some rows only: seen once, a few or many times, or a class if the clone is expanded.

TRBJ2-5 | few | NA | TRBV20-1 | CSAPVRGQETQYF | TGCAGTGCCCCGGTACGAGGTCAAGAGACCCAGTACTTC
TRBJ2-1 | NA | TRBD1 | TRBV18 | CASSQPGQYNEQFF | TGTGCCAGCTCACAACCGGGACAGTACAATGAGCAGTTCTTC
TRBJ2-7 | many | NA | TRBV9 | CASSVGGRAYEQYF | TGTGCCAGCAGCGTAGGCGGTAGGGCCTACGAGCAGTACTTC
TRBJ1-6 | NA | NA | TRBV27 | CASSPGVGTGNSPLHF | TGTGCCAGCTCTCCGGGGGTAGGGACTGGTAATTCACCCCTCCACTTT
TRBJ1-5 | few | NA | TRBV2 | CASEWGDGNQPQHF | TGTGCCAGTGAGTGGGGGGATGGCAATCAGCCCCAGCATTTT
TRBJ2-3 | few | NA | TRBV27 | CASSSGADTQYF | TGTGCCAGCAGTTCGGGGGCAGATACGCAGTATTTT
TRBJ2-3 | NA | NA | TRBV7-2 | CASSLGRGADTQYF | TGTGCCAGCAGCTTAGGTAGAGGGGCAGATACGCAGTATTTT
TRBJ2-2 | NA | TRBD1 | TRBV20-1 | CSAAGGFYNGELFF | TGCAGTGCAGCAGGGGGCTTTTATAACGGGGAGCTGTTTTTT
TRBJ1-5 | few | NA | TRBV20-1 | CSATGARASNQPQHF | TGCAGTGCTACCGGAGCGAGGGCTAGCAATCAGCCCCAGCATTTT
TRBJ1-1 | few | NA | TRBV6-1 | CASSIGPLDSEAFF | TGTGCCAGCAGTATCGGTCCCTTGGACAGCGAAGCTTTCTTT
TRBJ2-5 | NA | NA | TRBV7-9 | CASSSRVKGAQETQYF | TGTGCCAGCAGCTCCCGGGTCAAAGGGGCCCAAGAGACCCAGTACTTC
TRBJ2-2 | few | NA | TRBV7-3 | CASSLASVGAGELFF | TGTGCCAGCAGCTTAGCTAGCGTAGGCGCCGGGGAGCTGTTTTTT
TRBJ2-1 | NA | TRBD1 | TRBV7-8 | CASSLPAEGQTFGGYNEQFF | TGTGCCAGCAGCTTACCCGCAGAGGGACAGACCTTTGGGGGCTACAATGAGCAGTTCTTC